These 9 T cell receptor beta chains were all obtained from the same sample, sequenced in a study of T cell responses to AZD1222 COVID-19 vaccine. TCRdb's table, derived via immunoSEQ multiplex PCR, lists solely in-frame clones and lacks some. The data hold fewer than 110,000 clones, with around 92% observed a single time. This sample comprised peripheral blood, obtained on day 0 of AZD1222 vaccination. The receptors come from an adult in good health.

The chain recombines TRBV7-7 with TRBJ2-2; 16 bases are a match to TRBD2. Germline assignment: CDR1 SSHAT and CDR2 FNYEAQ (reference sequence). Trimming at V came to 2 bases and at J to 7 bases, leaving 7 bases not matched to a gene. The CDR3 has 18 residues. The CDR3 is CASSLTGLAGGHGGELFF. As DNA, the CDR3 is TGTGCCAGCAGCTTAACGGGACTAGCGGGAGGGCACGGCGGGGAGCTGTTTTTT.

The V gene is TRBV6-6, the J gene TRBJ1-2; TRBD1 might be the D (5 bases). Germline assignment: CDR1 MNHNY and CDR2 SVGAGI (reference sequence). This CDR3 comprises 14 residues. Trimming removed 6 bases at V and 1 base at J, with 12 bases between. CDR3 residues: CASSPGTVNYGYTF. DNA for the CDR3: TGTGCCAGCAGCCCCGGGACTGTTAACTATGGCTACACCTTC.

The chain is built from TRBV5-6 and TRBJ2-7; 15 bases map to TRBD2. Unmatched junction bases numbered 11, after V lost 0 bases and J lost 7 bases. The CDR3 is made up of 18 amino acids. Germline CDR1 is SGHDT and CDR2 is YYEEEE. CDR3 coding DNA: TGTGCCAGCAGCTTGGGGACTAGCGGGAGGGGACTTGTAAGGGAGCAGTACTTC. Its translation is CASSLGTSGRGLVREQYF.

The chain couples TRBV28 to TRBJ2-7, with D perhaps TRBD1 (6 bases). Trimming took off 8 bases at V and 4 bases at J, with 9 bases between the two ends. Germline values: CDR1 MDHEN, CDR2 SYDVKM. The CDR3 contains 11 residues. For the CDR3, the DNA is TGTGCCAGCGTGACAGGTTACGAGCAGTACTTC. It yields the protein CASVTGYEQYF.

This chain uses TRBV6-5 with TRBJ1-2; the D gene is possibly TRBD1 (5 bases). This CDR3 spans 15 amino acids. Deletions cut 6 bases from V and 5 bases from J, with 19 bases between. Germline CDR1 is MNHEY and CDR2 is SVGAGI. The CDR3 bases are TGTGCCAGCAGGCCAACGGGACTCCTGGGATATGGCTACACCTTC. It specifies CASRPTGLLGYGYTF.

The chain employs TRBV18 and TRBJ1-5; the D gene is possibly TRBD1 (5 bases). Germline V gene sequence: CDR1 KGHSH, CDR2 LQKENI. The CDR3 totals 16 residues. V gave up 0 bases and J gave up 5 bases, with 14 bases separating them. CDR3 sequence: CASSPPGVRVDQPQHF. In DNA, the CDR3 is TGTGCCAGCTCACCACCGGGCGTCAGGGTGGATCAGCCCCAGCATTTT.

The chain joins TRBV7-2 to TRBJ2-7, with 7 bases identical to TRBD2. Germline lookup yields CDR1 SGHTA and CDR2 FQGNSA. The CDR3 loop spans 15 amino acids. Unmatched junction bases numbered 9, after V lost 7 bases and J lost 0 bases. The CDR3 sequence: CASTRSGTGSYEQYF. The CDR3 region has the DNA TGTGCCAGCACGAGAAGCGGGACCGGCTCCTACGAGCAGTACTTC. Full variable domain (rest looked up from reference TRBV7-2 and TRBJ2-7): GAGVSQSPSNKVTEKGKDVELRCDPISGHTALYWYRQSLGQGLEFLIYFQGNSAPDKSGLPSDRFSAERTGGSVSTLTIQRTQQEDSAVYLCASTRSGTGSYEQYFGPGTRLTVT.

The chain carries TRBV7-2 and TRBJ1-3, with 7 nucleotides matching TRBD1. Germline V lookup: CDR1 SGHTA, CDR2 FQGNSA. Trimming at V came to 5 bases and at J to 0 bases, leaving 4 bases not matched to a gene. This CDR3 has 15 amino acids. CDR3 loop: CASSLGTASGNTIYF. The CDR3 region has the DNA TGTGCCAGCAGCCTCGGGACAGCCTCTGGAAACACCATATATTTT.

J is TRBJ2-7 and V is TRBV30; 9 bases align to TRBD1. The length of the CDR3 is 14 residues. Germline CDR1 GTSNPN, CDR2 SVGIG (reference sequence). The ends lost 5 bases at V and 4 bases at J; junction bases unmatched: 9. DNA of the CDR3: TGTGCCTGGGCCGGGACAGGGCTTATGTACGAGCAGTACTTC. This gives the protein CAWAGTGLMYEQYF.